This is a list of T cell receptor beta chains from one sample in a study of T cell responses to AZD1222 COVID-19 vaccine. The protocol was immunoSEQ multiplex PCR, while the TCRdb copy is restricted to in-frame clones and leaves out a portion. The sample consists of about 100,000 clones, less than 95% of them appearing once. The sequencing used peripheral blood, collected on day 0 of AZD1222 vaccination. The receptors originated from an adult in good health. Each CDR3 is given with its conserved first and last residue. A D gene is named only where the DNA matches it firmly. Where a row states a size, it is once, few, many or the class of an expanded clone; other rows omit it.

size,J,D,V,CDR3,DNA
once,TRBJ1-2,TRBD1,TRBV6-4,CASKPFRDREWYGYTF,TGTGCCAGCAAACCCTTCCGGGACAGGGAGTGGTATGGCTACACCTTC
.,TRBJ2-5,TRBD2,TRBV29-1,CSALALGETQYF,TGCAGCGCACTAGCGTTGGGAGAGACCCAGTACTTC
.,TRBJ2-1,.,TRBV29-1,CSVGKGGGGFYNEQFF,TGCAGCGTCGGGAAAGGGGGCGGGGGATTCTACAATGAGCAGTTCTTC
.,TRBJ1-2,.,TRBV18,CASSPGTGQGNYGYTF,TGTGCCAGCTCGCCCGGTACAGGGCAAGGGAACTATGGCTACACCTTC
.,TRBJ2-7,TRBD2,TRBV28,CASSLISGRGGAAYEQYF,TGTGCCAGCAGTTTAATCAGCGGGCGGGGGGGTGCTGCCTACGAGCAGTACTTC
.,TRBJ1-2,TRBD1,TRBV11-2,CASSGAGDRRTANYGYTF,TGTGCCAGCAGCGGGGCCGGGGACAGGCGAACAGCTAACTATGGCTACACCTTC
.,TRBJ2-1,.,TRBV2,CASNRDEGNEQFF,TGTGCCAGCAACCGGGATGAGGGGAATGAGCAGTTCTTC
.,TRBJ1-1,.,TRBV27,CASSLTRNTEAFF,TGTGCCAGCAGTTTGACCCGGAACACTGAAGCTTTCTTT
.,TRBJ2-2,.,TRBV25-1,CASSVGSLSGELFF,TGTGCCAGCAGTGTGGGGAGTTTATCCGGGGAGCTGTTTTTT
.,TRBJ2-1,.,TRBV10-3,CAISESGGREQFF,TGTGCCATCAGTGAGTCGGGGGGGCGAGAGCAGTTCTTC
.,TRBJ2-7,TRBD1,TRBV29-1,CSVARDRGNRKQYF,TGCAGCGTTGCTCGGGACAGGGGGAATAGGAAGCAGTACTTC
.,TRBJ1-1,.,TRBV6-5,CASSRRTGLAFF,TGTGCCAGCAGCCGACGAACAGGGTTGGCTTTCTTT
.,TRBJ2-7,TRBD1,TRBV7-9,CASSSAQGASSYEQYF,TGTGCCAGCAGCTCCGCGCAGGGGGCTAGCTCCTACGAGCAGTACTTC
.,TRBJ2-5,.,TRBV27,CASSYGLGGLHRETQYF,TGTGCCAGCAGTTATGGCCTGGGTGGCCTCCATAGGGAGACCCAGTACTTC
.,TRBJ1-5,.,TRBV3-1/TRBV3-2,CASSQEPGQGRQPQHF,TGTGCCAGCAGCCAAGAGCCTGGGCAGGGTCGCCAGCCCCAGCATTTT
.,TRBJ1-2,.,TRBV24-1,CATSDKTTGIYGYTF,TGTGCCACCAGTGATAAAACGACAGGTATCTATGGCTACACCTTC
.,TRBJ2-1,.,TRBV2,CASSDRASRDEQFF,TGTGCCAGCAGTGACAGGGCCTCTAGGGATGAGCAGTTCTTC
.,TRBJ1-6,TRBD1,TRBV6-6,CASSYSDRGSPLHF,TGTGCCAGCAGTTACTCGGACAGGGGTTCACCCCTCCACTTT
.,TRBJ2-2,TRBD1,TRBV19,CASIGQAISNTGELFF,TGTGCCAGTATTGGACAGGCCATCTCGAACACCGGGGAGCTGTTTTTT
.,TRBJ2-7,.,TRBV28,CASSLKQAYLYEQYF,TGTGCCAGCAGCTTAAAACAGGCTTACCTCTACGAGCAGTACTTC
.,TRBJ1-1,.,TRBV5-5,CASSSVWGAEAFF,TGTGCCAGCAGCTCCGTGTGGGGCGCTGAAGCTTTCTTT